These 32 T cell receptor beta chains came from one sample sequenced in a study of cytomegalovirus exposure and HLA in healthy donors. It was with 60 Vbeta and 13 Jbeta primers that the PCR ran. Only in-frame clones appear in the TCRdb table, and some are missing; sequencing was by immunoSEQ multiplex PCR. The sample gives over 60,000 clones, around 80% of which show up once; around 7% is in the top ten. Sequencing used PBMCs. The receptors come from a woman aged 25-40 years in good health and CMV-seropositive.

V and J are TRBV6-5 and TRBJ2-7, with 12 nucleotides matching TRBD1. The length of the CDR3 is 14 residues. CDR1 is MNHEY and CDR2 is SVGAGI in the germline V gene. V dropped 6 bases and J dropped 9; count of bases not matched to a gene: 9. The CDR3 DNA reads TGTGCCAGCAGAGTGGGACAGGGGGCTGTAGCGCAGTACTTC. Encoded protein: CASRVGQGAVAQYF.

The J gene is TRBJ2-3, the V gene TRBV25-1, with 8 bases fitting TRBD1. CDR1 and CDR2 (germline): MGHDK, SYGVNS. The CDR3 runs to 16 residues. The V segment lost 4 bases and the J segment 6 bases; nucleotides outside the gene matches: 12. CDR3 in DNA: TGTGCCAGCAGTGGGGGGGACAGGTTGGTGGCTGATACGCAGTATTTT. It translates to CASSGGDRLVADTQYF.

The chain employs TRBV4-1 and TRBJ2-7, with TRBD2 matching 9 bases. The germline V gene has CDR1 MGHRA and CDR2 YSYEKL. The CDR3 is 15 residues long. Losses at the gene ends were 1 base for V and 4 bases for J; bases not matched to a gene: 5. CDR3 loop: CASSQGVLAGYEQYF. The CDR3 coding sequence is TGCGCCAGCAGCCAAGGGGTGCTAGCGGGGTACGAGCAGTACTTC.

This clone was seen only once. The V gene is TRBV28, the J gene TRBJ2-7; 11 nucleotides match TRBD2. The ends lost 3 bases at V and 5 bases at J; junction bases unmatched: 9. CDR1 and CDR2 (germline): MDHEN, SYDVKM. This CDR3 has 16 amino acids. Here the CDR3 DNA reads TGTGCCAGCAGTTTGCCTTCTAGCGGGAGGATCCACGAGCAGTACTTC. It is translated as CASSLPSSGRIHEQYF.

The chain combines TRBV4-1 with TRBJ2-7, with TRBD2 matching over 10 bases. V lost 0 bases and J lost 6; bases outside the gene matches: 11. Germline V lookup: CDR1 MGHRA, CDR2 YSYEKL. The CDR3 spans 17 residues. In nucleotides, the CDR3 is TGCGCCAGCAGCCAAGAAACTACTAGCGGGATCACCCTCGAGCAGTACTTC. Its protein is CASSQETTSGITLEQYF.

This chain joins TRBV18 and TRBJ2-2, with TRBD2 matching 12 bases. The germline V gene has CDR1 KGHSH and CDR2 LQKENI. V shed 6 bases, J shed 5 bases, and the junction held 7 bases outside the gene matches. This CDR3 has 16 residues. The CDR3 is CASSVTSGSTTGELFF. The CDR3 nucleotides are TGTGCCAGCTCGGTGACTAGCGGGAGTACGACCGGGGAGCTGTTTTTT. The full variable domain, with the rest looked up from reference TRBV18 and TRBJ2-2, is NAGVMQNPRHLVRRRGQEARLRCSPMKGHSHVYWYRQLPEEGLKFMVYLQKENIIDESGMPKERFSAEFPKEGPSILRIQQVVRGDSAAYFCASSVTSGSTTGELFFGEGSRLTVL.

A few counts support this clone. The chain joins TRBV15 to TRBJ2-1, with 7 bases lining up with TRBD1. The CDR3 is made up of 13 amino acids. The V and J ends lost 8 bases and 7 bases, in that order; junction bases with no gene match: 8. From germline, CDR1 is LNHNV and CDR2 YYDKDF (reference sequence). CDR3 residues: CATHQRGQNEQFF. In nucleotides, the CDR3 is TGTGCCACCCATCAGAGGGGGCAGAATGAGCAGTTCTTC.

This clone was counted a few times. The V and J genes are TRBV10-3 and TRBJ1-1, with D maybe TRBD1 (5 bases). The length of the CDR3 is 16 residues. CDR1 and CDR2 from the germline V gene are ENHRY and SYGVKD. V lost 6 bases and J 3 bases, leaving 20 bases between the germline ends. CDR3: CAISQRFQGADTEAFF. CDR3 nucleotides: TGTGCCATCAGCCAAAGATTCCAGGGTGCCGACACTGAAGCTTTCTTT.

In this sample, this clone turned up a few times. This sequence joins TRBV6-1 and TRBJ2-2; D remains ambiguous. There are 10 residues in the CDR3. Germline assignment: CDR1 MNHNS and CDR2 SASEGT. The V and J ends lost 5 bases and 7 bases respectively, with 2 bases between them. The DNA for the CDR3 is TGTGCCAGCAGTCGCGGGGAGCTGTTTTTT. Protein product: CASSRGELFF.

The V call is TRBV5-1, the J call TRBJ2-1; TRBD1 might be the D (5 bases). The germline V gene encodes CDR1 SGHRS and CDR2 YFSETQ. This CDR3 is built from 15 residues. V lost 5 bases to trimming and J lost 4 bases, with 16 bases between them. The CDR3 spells CASSPPADTYNEQFF. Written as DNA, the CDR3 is TGCGCCAGCAGTCCCCCCGCGGACACATACAATGAGCAGTTCTTC.

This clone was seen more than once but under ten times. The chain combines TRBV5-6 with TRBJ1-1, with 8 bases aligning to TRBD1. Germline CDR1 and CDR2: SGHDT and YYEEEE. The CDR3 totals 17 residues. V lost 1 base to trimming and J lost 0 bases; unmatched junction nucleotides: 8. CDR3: CASSLNAGGRVNTEAFF. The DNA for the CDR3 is TGTGCCAGCAGCTTGAACGCAGGGGGCAGGGTGAACACTGAAGCTTTCTTT.

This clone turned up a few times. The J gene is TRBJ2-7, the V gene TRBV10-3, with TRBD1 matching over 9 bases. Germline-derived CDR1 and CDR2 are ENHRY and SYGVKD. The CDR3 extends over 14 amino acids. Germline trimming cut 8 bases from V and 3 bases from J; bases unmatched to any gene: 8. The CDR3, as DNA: TGTGCCATCGGGGGACAGGGAAGGGACTACGAGCAGTACTTC. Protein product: CAIGGQGRDYEQYF.

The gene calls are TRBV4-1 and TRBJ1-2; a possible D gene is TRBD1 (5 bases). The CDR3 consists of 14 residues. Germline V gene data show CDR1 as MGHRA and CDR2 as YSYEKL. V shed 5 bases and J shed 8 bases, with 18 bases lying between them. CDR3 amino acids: CASSSAPGNWGYTF. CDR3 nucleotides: TGCGCCAGCAGCTCCGCCCCAGGGAATTGGGGCTACACCTTC.

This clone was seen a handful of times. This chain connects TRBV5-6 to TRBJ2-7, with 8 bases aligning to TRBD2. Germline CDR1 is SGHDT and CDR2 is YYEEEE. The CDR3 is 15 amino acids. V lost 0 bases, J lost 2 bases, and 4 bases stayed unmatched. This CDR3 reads CASSLGAGATYEQYF. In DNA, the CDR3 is TGTGCCAGCAGCTTGGGAGCGGGGGCAACCTACGAGCAGTACTTC.

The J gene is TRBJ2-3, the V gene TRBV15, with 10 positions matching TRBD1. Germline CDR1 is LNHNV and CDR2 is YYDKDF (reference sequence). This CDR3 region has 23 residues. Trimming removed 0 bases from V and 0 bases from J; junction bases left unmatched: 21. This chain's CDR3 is CATSRDRFWFGDRGRTSTDTQYF. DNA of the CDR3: TGTGCCACCAGCAGAGATCGGTTTTGGTTTGGGGACAGGGGAAGAACTAGCACAGATACGCAGTATTTT.

CDR3 DNA sequence: TGTGCCAGCCTGAGCTCCTACAATGAGCAGTTCTTC. This sequence encodes CASLSSYNEQFF. The rearrangement joins TRBV6-1 to TRBJ2-1; no clear D. Trimming removed 8 bases at V and 0 bases at J, with 5 bases between. The CDR3 runs to 12 residues. Germline CDR1 is MNHNS and CDR2 is SASEGT.

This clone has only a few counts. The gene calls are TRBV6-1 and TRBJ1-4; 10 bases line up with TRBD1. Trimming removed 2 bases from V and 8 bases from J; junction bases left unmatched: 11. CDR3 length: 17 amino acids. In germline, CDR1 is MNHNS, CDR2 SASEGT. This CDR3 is CASSELGQGRLHEKLFF. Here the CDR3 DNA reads TGTGCCAGCAGTGAATTGGGACAGGGGAGGCTTCACGAAAAACTGTTTTTT.

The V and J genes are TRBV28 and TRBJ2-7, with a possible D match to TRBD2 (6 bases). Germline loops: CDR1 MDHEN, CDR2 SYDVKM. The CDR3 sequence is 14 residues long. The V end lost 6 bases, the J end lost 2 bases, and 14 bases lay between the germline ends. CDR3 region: CASSPLGLPYEQYF. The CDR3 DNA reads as TGTGCCAGCAGCCCCTTGGGACTCCCCTACGAGCAGTACTTC.

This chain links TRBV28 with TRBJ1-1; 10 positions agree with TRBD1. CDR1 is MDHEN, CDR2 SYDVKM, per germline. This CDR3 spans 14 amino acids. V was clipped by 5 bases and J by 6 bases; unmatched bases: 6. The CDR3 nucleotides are TGTGCCAGCAGTGACAGGGGGCTTTTACCTGAAGCTTTCTTT. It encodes CASSDRGLLPEAFF.

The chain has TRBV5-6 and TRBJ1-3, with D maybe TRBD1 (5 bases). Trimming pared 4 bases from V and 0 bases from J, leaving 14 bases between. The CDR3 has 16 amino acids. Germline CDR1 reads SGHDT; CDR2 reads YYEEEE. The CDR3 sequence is CASSPGTGASGNTIYF. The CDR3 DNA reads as TGTGCCAGCAGCCCAGGGACGGGAGCCTCTGGAAACACCATATATTTT.

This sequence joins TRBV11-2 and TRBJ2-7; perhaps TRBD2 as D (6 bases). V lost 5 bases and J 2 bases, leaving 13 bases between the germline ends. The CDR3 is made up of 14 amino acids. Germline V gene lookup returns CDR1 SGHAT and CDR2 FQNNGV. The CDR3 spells CASSRGTVTYEQYF. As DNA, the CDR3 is TGTGCCAGCAGCCGAGGGACTGTAACCTACGAGCAGTACTTC. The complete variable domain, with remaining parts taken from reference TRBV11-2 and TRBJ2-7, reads EAGVAQSPRYKIIEKRQSVAFWCNPISGHATLYWYQQILGQGPKLLIQFQNNGVVDDSQLPKDRFSAERLKGVDSTLKIQPAKLEDSAVYLCASSRGTVTYEQYFGPGTRLTVT.

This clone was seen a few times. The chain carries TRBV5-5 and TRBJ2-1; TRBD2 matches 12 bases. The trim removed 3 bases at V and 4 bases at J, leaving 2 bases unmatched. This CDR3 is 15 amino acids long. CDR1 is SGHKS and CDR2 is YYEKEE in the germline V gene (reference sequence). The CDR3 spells CASSSLAGGYNEQFF. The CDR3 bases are TGTGCCAGCAGCTCACTAGCGGGGGGTTACAATGAGCAGTTCTTC.

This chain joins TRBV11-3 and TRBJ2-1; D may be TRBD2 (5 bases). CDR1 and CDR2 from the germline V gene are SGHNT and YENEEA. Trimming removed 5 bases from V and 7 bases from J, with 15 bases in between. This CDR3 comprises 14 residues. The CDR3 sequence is CASSPNGIGNEQFF. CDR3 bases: TGTGCCAGCAGCCCAAACGGGATCGGAAATGAGCAGTTCTTC.

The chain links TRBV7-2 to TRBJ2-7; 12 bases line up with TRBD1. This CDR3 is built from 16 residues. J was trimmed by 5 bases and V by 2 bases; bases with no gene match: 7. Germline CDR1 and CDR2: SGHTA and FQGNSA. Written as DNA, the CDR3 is TGTGCCAGCAGCTTATGGGGACAGGGGGCCGAGGACGAGCAGTACTTC. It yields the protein CASSLWGQGAEDEQYF.

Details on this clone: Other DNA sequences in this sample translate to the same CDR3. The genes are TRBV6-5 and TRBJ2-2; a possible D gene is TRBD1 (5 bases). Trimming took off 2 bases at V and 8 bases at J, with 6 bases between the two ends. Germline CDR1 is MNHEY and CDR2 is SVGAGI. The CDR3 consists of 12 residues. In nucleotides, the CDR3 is TGTGCCAGCAGTTACGGACAAGGGGAGCTGTTTTTT. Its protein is CASSYGQGELFF.

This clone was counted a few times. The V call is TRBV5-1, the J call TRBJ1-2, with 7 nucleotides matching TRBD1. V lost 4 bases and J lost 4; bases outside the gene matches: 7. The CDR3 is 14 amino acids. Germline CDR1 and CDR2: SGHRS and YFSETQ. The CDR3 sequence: CASSGGTAPYGYTF. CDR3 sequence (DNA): TGCGCCAGCAGCGGGGGGACAGCCCCCTATGGCTACACCTTC.

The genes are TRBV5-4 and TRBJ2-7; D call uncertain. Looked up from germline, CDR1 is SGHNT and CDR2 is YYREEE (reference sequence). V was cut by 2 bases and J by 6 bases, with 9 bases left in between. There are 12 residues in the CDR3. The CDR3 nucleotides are TGTGCCAGCAGCTTTGGGCCCTCCGAGCAGTACTTC. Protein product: CASSFGPSEQYF.

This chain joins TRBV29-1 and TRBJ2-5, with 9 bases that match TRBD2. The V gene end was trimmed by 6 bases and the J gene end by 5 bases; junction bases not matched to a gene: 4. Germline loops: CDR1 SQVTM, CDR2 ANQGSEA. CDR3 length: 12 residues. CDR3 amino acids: CSVKAGGETQYF. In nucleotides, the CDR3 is TGCAGCGTCAAGGCGGGAGGGGAGACCCAGTACTTC.

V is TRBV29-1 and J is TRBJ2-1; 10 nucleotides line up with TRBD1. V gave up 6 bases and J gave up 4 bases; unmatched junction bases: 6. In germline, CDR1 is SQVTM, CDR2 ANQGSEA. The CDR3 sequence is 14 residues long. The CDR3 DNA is TGCAGCGTGGATGACAGGGGGCTATACAATGAGCAGTTCTTC. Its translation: CSVDDRGLYNEQFF.

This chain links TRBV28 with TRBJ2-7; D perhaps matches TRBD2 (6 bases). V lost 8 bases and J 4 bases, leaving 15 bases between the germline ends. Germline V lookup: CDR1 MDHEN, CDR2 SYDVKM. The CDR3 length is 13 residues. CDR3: CASALAKGYEQYF. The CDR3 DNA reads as TGTGCCAGCGCTCTAGCGAAGGGTTACGAGCAGTACTTC.

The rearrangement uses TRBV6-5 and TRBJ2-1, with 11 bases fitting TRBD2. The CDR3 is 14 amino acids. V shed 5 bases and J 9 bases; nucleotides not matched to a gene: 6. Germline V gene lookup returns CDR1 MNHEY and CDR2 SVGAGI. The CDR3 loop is CASSPGTSGCEQFF. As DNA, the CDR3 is TGTGCCAGCAGTCCCGGGACTAGCGGTTGTGAGCAGTTCTTC.

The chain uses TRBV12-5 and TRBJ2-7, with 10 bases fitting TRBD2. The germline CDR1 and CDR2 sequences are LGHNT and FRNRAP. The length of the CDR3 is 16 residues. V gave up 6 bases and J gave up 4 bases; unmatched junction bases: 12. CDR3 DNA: TGTGCTAGTGGCCCAGCCCAGGGACTAGCGCGATACGAGCAGTACTTC. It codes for CASGPAQGLARYEQYF.